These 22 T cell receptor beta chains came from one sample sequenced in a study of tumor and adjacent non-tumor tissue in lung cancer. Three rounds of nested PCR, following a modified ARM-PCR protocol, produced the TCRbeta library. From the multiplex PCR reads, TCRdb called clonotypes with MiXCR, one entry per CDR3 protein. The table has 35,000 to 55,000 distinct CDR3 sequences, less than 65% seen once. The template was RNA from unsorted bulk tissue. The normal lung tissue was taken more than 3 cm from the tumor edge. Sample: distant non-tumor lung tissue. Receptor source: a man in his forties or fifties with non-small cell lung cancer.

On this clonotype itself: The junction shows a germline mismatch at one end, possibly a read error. The CDR3 sequence: CASSLKVTYEQCF. The CDR3, as DNA: TGTGCCAGCAGTCTCAAGGTTACCTACGAGCAGTGCTTC. V gene TRBV12-3 or TRBV12-4 combines with J gene TRBJ2-7; unclear D gene. This CDR3 spans 13 amino acids.

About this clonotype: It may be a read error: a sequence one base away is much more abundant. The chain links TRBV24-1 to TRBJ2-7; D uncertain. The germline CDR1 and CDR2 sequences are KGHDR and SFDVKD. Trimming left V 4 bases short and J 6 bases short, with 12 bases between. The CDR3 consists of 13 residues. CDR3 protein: CATSDLSSLEQYF. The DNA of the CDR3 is TGTGCCACCAGTGACCTCTCCAGTCTCGAGCAGTACTTC.

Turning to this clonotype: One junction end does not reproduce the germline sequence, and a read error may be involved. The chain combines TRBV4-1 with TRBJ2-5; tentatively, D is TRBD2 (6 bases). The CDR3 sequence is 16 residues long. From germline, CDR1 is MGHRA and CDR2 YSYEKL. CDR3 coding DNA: TGCGCCTGCAGCCAAGATTCGGCGGGATGGCAGGAGAGCCAGTACTTC. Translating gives CACSQDSAGWQESQYF.

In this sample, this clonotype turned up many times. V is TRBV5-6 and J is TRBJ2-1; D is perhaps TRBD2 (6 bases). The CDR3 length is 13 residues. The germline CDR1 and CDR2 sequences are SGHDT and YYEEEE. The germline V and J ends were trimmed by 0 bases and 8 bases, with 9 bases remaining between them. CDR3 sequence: CASSLASVDEQFF. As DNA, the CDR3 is TGTGCCAGCAGCTTGGCTAGCGTGGATGAGCAGTTCTTC.

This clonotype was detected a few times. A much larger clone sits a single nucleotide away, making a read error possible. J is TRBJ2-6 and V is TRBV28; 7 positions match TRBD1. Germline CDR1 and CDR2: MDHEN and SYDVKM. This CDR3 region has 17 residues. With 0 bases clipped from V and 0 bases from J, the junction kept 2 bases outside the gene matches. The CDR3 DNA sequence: TGTGCCAGCAGTTTATGGGGACAGCTCTCTGGGGCCAACGTCCTGACTTTC. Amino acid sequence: CASSLWGQLSGANVLTF.

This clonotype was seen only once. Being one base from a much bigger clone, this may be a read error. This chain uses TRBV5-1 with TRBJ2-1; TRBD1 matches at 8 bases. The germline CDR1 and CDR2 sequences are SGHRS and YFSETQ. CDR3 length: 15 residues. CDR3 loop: CASRLGQDSYNEQFF. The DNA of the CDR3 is TGCGCCAGCAGGTTGGGACAGGACTCTTACAATGAGCAGTTCTTC.

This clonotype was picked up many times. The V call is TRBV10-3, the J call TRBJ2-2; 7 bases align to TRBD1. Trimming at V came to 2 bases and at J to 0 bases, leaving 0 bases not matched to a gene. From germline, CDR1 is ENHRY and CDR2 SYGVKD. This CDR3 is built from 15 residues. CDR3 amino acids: CAISEGQANTGELFF. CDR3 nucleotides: TGTGCCATCAGTGAGGGACAGGCGAACACCGGGGAGCTGTTTTTT.

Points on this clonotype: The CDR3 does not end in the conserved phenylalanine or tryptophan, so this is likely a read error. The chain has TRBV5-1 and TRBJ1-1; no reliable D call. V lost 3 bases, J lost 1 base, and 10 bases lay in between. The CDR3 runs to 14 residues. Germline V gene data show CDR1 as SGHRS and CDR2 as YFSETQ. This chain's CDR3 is CASSSGSGNTEAFY. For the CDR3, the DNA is TGCGCCAGCAGCTCCGGATCGGGGAACACTGAAGCTTTCTAT.

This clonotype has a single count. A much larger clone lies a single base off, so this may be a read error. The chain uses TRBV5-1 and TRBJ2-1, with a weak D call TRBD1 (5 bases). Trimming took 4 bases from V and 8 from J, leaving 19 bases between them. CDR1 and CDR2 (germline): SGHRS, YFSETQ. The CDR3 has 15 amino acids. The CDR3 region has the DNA TGCGCCAGCAGCCAGGGCCAGACCTCCCACCATGAGCAGTTCTTC. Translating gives CASSQGQTSHHEQFF.

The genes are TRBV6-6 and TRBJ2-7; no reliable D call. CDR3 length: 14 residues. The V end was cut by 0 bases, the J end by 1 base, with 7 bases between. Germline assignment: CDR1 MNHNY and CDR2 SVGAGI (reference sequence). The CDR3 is CASSYSEQSYEQYF. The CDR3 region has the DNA TGTGCCAGCAGTTACTCCGAACAGTCCTACGAGCAGTACTTC.

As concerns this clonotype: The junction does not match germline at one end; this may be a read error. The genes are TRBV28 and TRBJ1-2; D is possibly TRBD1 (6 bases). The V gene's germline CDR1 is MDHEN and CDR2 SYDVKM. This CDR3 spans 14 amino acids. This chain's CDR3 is CVSSLSGEVCGYTF. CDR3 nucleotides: TGTGTCAGCAGTTTGTCAGGGGAAGTGTGCGGCTACACCTTC.

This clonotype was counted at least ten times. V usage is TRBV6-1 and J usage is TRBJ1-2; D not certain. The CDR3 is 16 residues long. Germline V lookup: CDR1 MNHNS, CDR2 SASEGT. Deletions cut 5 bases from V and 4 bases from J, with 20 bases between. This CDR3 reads CASSTRGRVGSYGYTF. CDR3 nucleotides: TGTGCCAGCAGTACCCGCGGTCGGGTCGGAAGCTATGGCTACACCTTC.

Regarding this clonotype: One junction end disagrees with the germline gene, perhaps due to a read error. The CDR3: CASSFSQTVSCEQYF. The CDR3 coding sequence is TGTGCCAGCAGCTTTAGCCAGACAGTCTCCTGCGAGCAGTACTTC. V usage is TRBV11-2 and J usage is TRBJ2-7; possibly TRBD1 for D (5 bases). The CDR3 contains 15 residues. Per germline, CDR1 SGHAT and CDR2 FQNNGV.

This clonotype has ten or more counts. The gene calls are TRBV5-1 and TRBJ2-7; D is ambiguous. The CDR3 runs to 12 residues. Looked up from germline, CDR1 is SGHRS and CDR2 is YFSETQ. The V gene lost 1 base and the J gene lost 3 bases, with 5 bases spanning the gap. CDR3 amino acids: CASSLTVYEQYF. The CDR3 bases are TGCGCCAGCAGCTTGACAGTCTACGAGCAGTACTTC.

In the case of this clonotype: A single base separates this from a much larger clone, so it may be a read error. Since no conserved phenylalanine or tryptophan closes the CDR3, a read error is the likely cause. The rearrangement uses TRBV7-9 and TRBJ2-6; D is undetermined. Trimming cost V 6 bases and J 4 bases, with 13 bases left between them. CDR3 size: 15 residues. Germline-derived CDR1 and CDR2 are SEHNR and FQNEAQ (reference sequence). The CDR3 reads CASSPLEAGANVLTL. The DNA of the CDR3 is TGTGCCAGCAGTCCTCTCGAGGCAGGGGCCAACGTCCTGACTCTC.

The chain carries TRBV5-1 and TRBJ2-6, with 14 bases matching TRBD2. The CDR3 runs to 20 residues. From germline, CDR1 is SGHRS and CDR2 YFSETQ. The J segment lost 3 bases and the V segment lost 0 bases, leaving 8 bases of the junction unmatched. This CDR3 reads CASSLGLAGGLLDGANVLTF. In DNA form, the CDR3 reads TGCGCCAGCAGCTTGGGACTAGCGGGGGGGCTCTTAGATGGGGCCAACGTCCTGACTTTC. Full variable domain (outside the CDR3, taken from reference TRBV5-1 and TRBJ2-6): KAGVTQTPRYLIKTRGQQVTLSCSPISGHRSVSWYQQTPGQGLQFLFEYFSETQRNKGNFPGRFSGRQFSNSRSEMNVSTLELGDSALYLCASSLGLAGGLLDGANVLTFGAGSRLTVL.

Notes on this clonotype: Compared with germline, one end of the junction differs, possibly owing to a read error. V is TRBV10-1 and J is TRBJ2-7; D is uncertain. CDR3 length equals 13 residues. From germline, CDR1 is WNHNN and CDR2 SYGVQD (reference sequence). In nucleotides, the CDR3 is TGCGCCAGCAGTGAAGGGTCTTCCAACGAGCAATACTTT. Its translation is CASSEGSSNEQYF.

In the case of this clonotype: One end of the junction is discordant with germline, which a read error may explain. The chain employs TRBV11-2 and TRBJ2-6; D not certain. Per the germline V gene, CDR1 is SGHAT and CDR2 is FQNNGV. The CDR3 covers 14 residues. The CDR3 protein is CASSFSSGPNVLTF. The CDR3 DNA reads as TGTGCCAGCAGCTTCAGCTCTGGGCCCAACGTCCTAACTTTC.

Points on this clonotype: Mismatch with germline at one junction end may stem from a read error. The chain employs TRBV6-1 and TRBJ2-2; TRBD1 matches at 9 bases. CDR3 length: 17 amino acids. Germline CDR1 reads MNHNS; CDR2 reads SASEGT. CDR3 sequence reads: CTSSDRGQGSDTGELFF. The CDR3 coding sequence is TGTACCAGCAGTGACCGGGGACAGGGATCCGACACGGGGGAGCTGTTTTTT.

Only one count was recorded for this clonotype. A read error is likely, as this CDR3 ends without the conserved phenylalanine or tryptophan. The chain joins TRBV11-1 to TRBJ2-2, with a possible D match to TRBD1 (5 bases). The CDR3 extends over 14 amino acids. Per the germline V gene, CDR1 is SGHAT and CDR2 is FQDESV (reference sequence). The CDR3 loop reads CVSSFQGRHGELFP. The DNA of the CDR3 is TGTGTCAGCAGTTTTCAGGGTCGGCACGGGGAGCTGTTTCCT.

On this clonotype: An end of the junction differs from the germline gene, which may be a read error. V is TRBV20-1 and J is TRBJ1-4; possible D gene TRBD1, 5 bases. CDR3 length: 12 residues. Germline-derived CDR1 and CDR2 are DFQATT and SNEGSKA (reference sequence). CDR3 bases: TGCAGTGCCCGGACAACTGATGAAAAACTGTTTTTT. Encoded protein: CSARTTDEKLFF.

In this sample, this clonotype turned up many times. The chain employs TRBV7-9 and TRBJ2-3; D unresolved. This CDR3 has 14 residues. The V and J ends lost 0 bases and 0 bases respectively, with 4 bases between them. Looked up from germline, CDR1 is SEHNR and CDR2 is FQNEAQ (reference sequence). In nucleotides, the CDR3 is TGTGCCAGCAGCTTAGCGCTCAGCACAGATACGCAGTATTTT. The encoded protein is CASSLALSTDTQYF.